This TCR beta chain was captured in a study of cytomegalovirus exposure and HLA in healthy donors. Study context: The use of the same platform for the 120 or so validation repertoires and the approximately 670 first-cohort repertoires was reported by a later analysis.

Broader study findings: There were about 160 TCR beta chains listed as cytomegalovirus-associated. TCR sequences were mostly rare, though some public TCRs occurred in many donors.

Sequencing was performed with immunoSEQ multiplex PCR; in TCRdb, only in-frame clones are kept and a portion is missing. The data show roughly 200,000 clones, about 81% seen once. With respect to this clone: The antigen remains unidentified.

CDR1 is LNHNV and CDR2 is YYDKDF in the germline V gene (reference sequence). V shed 8 bases, J shed 0 bases, and the junction held 10 bases outside the gene matches. The CDR3 sequence is 16 residues long. The TCR was taken from a woman in her thirties in good health and CMV-seronegative. Material: PBMCs. This chain connects TRBV15 to TRBJ2-1; the match to TRBD2 covers 7 bases. CDR3 sequence (DNA): TGTGCCACCTCCGCCCTACTAGCGTCCTCCTACAATGAGCAGTTCTTC. Protein product: CATSALLASSYNEQFF. Complete variable domain (other parts from reference TRBV15 and TRBJ2-1): DAMVIQNPRYQVTQFGKPVTLSCSQTLNHNVMYWYQQKSSQAPKLLFHYYDKDFNNEADTPDNFQSRRPNTSFCFLDIRSPGLGDTAMYLCATSALLASSYNEQFFGPGTRLTVL.